This T cell receptor (beta chain) was obtained from a study of blood T cell repertoires in COVID-19. Looking at the study overall: Sites across the United States, Italy and Spain contributed samples from acute and convalescent COVID-19. From T cells, B-cell-depleted T cells, or PBMCs came the material, which was cDNA or gDNA.

Everyone who took part was roughly 18 to 89 years old, and they came from 24 US areas. The germline V gene has CDR1 KGHDR and CDR2 SFDVKD. This CDR3 contains 15 residues. V shed 1 base and J 3 bases; nucleotides not matched to a gene: 5. Original processing notes: Estimation of nucleated cell counts relied on the amplification of reference gene primers. Libraries were prepared by immunoSEQ multiplex PCR; TCRdb keeps only in-frame clonotypes and omits some of them. V and J calls plus clone size are reproduced from that table; the DNA served to infer D and trimming. Of 150,000 to 200,000 clones in the sample, around 88% are singletons; the top ten hold roughly 9.1%. This clone was picked up one time.

Sequenced input: PBMCs or T cells enriched from blood (not recorded which). The V and J genes are TRBV24-1 and TRBJ2-7, with 7 bases fitting TRBD2. This clonotype was obtained from a woman aged 25 to 45 who had recovered from COVID-19. CDR3 coding DNA: TGTGCCACCAGTGATTTTAGGGGCGGGAGCTACGAGCAGTACTTC. Protein product: CATSDFRGGSYEQYF.